This T cell receptor (beta chain) derives from a study of CD8 T cells in Susac syndrome. An amount of RNA that ranged from roughly 0.5 to 1 ug was reverse transcribed with random hexamers. The immunoSEQ assay covered 54 Vbeta and 13 Jbeta segments for CDR3. One entry per CDR3 protein, called by TCRdb with MiXCR from the immunoSEQ multiplex PCR reads. The sample includes over 100,000 distinct CDR3 sequences, 92% of them seen just once. To note about this clonotype: No antigen is known for it.

The CDR3 contains 15 residues. Germline CDR1 and CDR2: MNHNY and SVGAGI (reference sequence). Trimming took off 2 bases at V and 8 bases at J, with 16 bases between the two ends. Notes on the study in general: The authors acknowledged that the study's TCR sequencing and HLA analysis involved relatively few individuals.

Sequenced material: CD8+ T cells from PBMCs. The genes are TRBV6-6 and TRBJ2-1; D not certain. The sequence derives from a human donor in good health. The DNA for the CDR3 is TGTGCCAGCAGTTACGAGGCCGGACCACTCGATGAGCAGTTCTTC. It encodes CASSYEAGPLDEQFF.